The TCR beta chain under discussion was sequenced for a study of T cell responses to AZD1222 COVID-19 vaccine. Across the whole study: It was second doses at about 4 or about 12 weeks that were pooled. Findings and caveats of the study: Spike-wide coverage was observed for vaccine-associated CD4 TCRs, with dominant responses at 160-218 and 743-854. Among spike-specific TCRs, nearly half reportedly target unmutated variant regions. Two AZD1222 doses significantly raised spike-specific TCR breadth and depth over controls.

The CDR3 spans 16 residues. Looked up from germline, CDR1 is LGHNA and CDR2 is YSLEER. Deletions cut 3 bases from V and 0 bases from J, with 11 bases between. Clones were sequenced by immunoSEQ multiplex PCR, and TCRdb holds only the in-frame ones, with some missing. The sample has approximately 73,000 clones, around four fifths seen once. Concerning this clone: The target antigen is unknown.

Material: peripheral blood, obtained on day 0 of AZD1222 vaccination. The chain links TRBV4-3 to TRBJ2-2, with D hard to call. This TCR derives from an adult in good health. DNA for the CDR3: TGCGCCAGCAGCCAGTCGACCTTCGCGAACACCGGGGAGCTGTTTTTT. Translation: CASSQSTFANTGELFF.